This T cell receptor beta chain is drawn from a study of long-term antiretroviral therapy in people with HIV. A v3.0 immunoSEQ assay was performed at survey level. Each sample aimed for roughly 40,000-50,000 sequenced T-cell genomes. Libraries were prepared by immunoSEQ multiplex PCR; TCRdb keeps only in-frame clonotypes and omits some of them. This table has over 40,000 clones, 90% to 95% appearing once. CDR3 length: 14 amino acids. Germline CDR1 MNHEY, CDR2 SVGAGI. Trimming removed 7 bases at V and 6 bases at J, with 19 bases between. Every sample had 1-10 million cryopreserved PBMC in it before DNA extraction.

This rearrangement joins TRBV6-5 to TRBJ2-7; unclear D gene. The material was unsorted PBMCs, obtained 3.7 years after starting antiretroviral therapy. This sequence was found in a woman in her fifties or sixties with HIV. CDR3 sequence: CASTGTTPVGEQYF. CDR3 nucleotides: TGTGCCAGCACTGGAACCACACCCGTGGGCGAGCAGTACTTC.